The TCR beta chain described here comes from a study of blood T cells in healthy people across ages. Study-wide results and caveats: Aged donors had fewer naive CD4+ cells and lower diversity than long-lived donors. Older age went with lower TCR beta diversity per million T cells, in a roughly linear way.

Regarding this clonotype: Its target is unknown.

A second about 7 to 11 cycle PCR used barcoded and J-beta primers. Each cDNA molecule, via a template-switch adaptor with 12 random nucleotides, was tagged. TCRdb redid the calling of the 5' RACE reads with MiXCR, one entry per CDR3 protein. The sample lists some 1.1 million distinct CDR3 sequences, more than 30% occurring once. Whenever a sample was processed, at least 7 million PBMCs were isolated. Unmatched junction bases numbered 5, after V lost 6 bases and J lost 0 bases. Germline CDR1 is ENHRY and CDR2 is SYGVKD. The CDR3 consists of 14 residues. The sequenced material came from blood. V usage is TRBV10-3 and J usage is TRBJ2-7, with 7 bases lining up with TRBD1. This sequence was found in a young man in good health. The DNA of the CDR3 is TGTGCCATCAGACCGACAGGGAGCTCCTACGAGCAGTACTTC. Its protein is CAIRPTGSSYEQYF.